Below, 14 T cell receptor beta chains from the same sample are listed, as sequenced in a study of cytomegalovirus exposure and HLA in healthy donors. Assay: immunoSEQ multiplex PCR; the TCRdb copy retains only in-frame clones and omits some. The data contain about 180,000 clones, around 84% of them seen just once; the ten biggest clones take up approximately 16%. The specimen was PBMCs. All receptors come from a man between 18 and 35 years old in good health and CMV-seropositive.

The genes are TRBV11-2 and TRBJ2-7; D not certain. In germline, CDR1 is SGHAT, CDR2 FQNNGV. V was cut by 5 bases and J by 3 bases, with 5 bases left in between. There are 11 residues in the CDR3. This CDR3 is CASSPYYEQYF. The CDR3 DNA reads TGTGCCAGCAGCCCCTACTACGAGCAGTACTTC.

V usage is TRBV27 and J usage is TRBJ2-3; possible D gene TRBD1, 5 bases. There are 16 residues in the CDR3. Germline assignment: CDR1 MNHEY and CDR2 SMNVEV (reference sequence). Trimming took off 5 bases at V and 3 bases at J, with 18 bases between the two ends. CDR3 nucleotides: TGTGCCAGCAGTGAGCAGGGTCCAGTCAGAACAGATACGCAGTATTTT. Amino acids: CASSEQGPVRTDTQYF.

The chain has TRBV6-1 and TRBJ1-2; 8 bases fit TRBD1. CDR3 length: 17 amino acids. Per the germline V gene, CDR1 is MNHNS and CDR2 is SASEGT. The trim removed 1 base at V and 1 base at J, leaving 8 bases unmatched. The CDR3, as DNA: TGTGCCAGCAGTGAAGGGTCAAGACAGGGGTTTAACTATGGCTACACCTTC. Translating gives CASSEGSRQGFNYGYTF.

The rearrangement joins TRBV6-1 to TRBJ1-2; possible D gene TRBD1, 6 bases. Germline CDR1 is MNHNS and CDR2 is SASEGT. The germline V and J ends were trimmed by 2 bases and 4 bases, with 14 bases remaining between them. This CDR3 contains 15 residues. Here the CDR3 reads CASSESSGGGYGYTF. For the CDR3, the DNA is TGTGCCAGCAGTGAAAGTTCGGGGGGCGGCTATGGCTACACCTTC.

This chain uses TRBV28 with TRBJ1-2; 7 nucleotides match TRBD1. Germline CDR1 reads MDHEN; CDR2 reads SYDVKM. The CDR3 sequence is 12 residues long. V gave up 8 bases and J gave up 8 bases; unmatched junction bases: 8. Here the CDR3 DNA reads TGTGCCAGCGAGGACAGGAGAGACGGCTACACCTTC. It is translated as CASEDRRDGYTF.

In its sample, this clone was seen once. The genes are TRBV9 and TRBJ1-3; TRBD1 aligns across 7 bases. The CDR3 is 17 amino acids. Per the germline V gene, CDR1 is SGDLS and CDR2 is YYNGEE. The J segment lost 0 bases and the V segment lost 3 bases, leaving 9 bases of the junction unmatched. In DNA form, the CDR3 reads TGTGCCAGCAGCGCGCAACCGACAGGGCTCTCTGGAAACACCATATATTTT. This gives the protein CASSAQPTGLSGNTIYF.

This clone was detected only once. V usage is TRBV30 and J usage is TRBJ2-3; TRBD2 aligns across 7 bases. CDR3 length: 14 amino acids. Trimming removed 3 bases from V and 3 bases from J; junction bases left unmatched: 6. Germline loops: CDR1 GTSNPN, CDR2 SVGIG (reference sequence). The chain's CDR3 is CAWRDGLGTDTQYF. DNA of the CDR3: TGTGCCTGGAGAGATGGACTAGGTACAGATACGCAGTATTTT.

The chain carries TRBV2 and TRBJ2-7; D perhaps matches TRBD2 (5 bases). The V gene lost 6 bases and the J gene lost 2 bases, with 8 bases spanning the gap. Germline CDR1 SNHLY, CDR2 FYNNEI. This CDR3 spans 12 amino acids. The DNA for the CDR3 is TGTGCCAGCAGCCGGGATCCCTACGAGCAGTACTTC. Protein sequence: CASSRDPYEQYF. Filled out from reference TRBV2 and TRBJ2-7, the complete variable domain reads EPEVTQTPSHQVTQMGQEVILRCVPISNHLYFYWYRQILGQKVEFLVSFYNNEISEKSEIFDDQFSVERPDGSNFTLKIRSTKLEDSAMYFCASSRDPYEQYFGPGTRLTVT.

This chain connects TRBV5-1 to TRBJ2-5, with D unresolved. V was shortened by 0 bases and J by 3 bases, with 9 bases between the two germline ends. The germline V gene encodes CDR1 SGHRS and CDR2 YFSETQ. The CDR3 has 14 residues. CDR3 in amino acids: CASSLGLIEETQYF. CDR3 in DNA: TGCGCCAGCAGCTTGGGACTCATCGAAGAGACCCAGTACTTC.

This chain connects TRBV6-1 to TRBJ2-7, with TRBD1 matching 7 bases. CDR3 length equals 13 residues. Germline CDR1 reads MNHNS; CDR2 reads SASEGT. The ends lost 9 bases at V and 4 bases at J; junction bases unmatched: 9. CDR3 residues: CASQQGRFYEQYF. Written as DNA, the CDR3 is TGTGCCAGTCAACAGGGGAGATTTTACGAGCAGTACTTC.

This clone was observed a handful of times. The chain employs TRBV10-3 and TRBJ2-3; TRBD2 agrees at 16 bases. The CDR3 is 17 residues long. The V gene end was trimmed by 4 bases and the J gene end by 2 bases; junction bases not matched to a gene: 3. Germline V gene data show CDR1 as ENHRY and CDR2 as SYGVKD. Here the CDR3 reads CAISAGTSGGATDTQYF. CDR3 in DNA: TGTGCCATCAGTGCGGGGACTAGCGGGGGGGCCACAGATACGCAGTATTTT.

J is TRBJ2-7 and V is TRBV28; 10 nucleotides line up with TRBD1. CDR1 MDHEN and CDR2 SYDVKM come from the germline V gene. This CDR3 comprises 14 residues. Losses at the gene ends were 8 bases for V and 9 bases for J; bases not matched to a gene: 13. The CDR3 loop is CASLSPGQGKLQYF. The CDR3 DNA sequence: TGTGCCAGCCTATCTCCGGGACAGGGGAAATTGCAGTACTTC.

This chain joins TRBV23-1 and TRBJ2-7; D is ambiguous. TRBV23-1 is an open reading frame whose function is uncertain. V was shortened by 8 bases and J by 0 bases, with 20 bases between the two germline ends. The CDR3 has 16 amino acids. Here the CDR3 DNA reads TGCGCCAGCCAATCCAACTTGGGCTACGCCTCCTACGAGCAGTACTTC. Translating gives CASQSNLGYASYEQYF.

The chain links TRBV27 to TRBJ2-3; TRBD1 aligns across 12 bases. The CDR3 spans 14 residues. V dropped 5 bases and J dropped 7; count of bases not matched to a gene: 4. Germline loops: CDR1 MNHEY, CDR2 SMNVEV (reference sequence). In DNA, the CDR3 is TGTGCCAGCAGTCAGGGGACAGGGGGCTATACGCAGTATTTT. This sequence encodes CASSQGTGGYTQYF.